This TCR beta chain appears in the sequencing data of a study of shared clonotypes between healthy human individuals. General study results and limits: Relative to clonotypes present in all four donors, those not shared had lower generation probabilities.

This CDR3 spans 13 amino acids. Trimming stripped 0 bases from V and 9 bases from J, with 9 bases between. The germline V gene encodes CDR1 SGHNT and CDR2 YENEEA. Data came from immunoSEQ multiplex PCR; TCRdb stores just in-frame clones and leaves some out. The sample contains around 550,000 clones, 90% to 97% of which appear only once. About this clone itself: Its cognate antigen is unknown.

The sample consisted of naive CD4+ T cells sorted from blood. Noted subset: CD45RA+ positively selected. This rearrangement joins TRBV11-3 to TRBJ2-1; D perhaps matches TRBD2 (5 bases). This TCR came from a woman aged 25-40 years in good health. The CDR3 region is CASSLEPRGEQFF. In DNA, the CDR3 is TGTGCCAGCAGCTTAGAACCCCGGGGTGAGCAGTTCTTC.